This TCR beta chain was observed in a study of T cells in localized non-small cell lung cancer. Study findings and constraints: Within adjacent lung there appeared a median approximately 58 of the top 100 tumor clones.

Libraries were prepared by immunoSEQ multiplex PCR; TCRdb keeps only in-frame clonotypes and omits some of them. The sample includes tens of thousands of clones, roughly 89% of them seen just once. Turning to this clone: As yet, its antigen is unknown.

Trimming left V 4 bases short and J 1 base short, with 15 bases between. CDR1 is SGDLS, CDR2 YYNGEE, per germline. CDR3 length equals 17 residues. The sequence came from a man aged 35 to 70 with stage I squamous cell lung carcinoma. V gene TRBV9 combines with J gene TRBJ1-6; no clear D gene. The source was peripheral blood, collected before any cancer treatment. CDR3 sequence (DNA): TGTGCCAGCAGCCCAGACGTGGGAAGGTCCTATAATTCACCCCTCCACTTT. This encodes CASSPDVGRSYNSPLHF.